This T cell receptor (beta chain) was retrieved from a study of blood T cell repertoires in COVID-19. Overall study: Whether acute or convalescent, the COVID-19 samples came from the United States, Italy and Spain. Sources were T cells, B-cell-depleted T cells, or PBMCs; the material itself was cDNA or gDNA.

Germline loops: CDR1 KGHDR, CDR2 SFDVKD. CDR3 length: 14 amino acids. V was trimmed by 3 bases and J by 5 bases, leaving 12 bases between them. Authors' data handling: Nucleated cell counts were estimated from reference gene primer amplification. Clones were read by immunoSEQ multiplex PCR, and TCRdb kept only the in-frame ones, dropping some. V, J and clone size reflect that table, while D and trimming were determined from the DNA. This sample yields about 500,000 clones, of which approximately 88% are seen a single time; roughly 8% belongs to the top ten. Input material: peripheral blood. The TCR comes from a woman aged 50 to 60 with COVID-19, enrolled during active disease. The rearrangement uses TRBV24-1 and TRBJ2-5; D uncertain. The CDR3 nucleotides read TGTGCCACCAGTGATACCGGGTCCCGGGAGACCCAGTACTTC. Protein sequence: CATSDTGSRETQYF.